The 6 T cell receptor beta chains given below trace back to one sample, sequenced in a study of control samples from healthy donors and cancer patients. Repertoires were generated with immunoSEQ multiplex PCR, while TCRdb's copy carries only in-frame clones and drops some. The data hold approximately 190,000 clones, with around 93% observed a single time. The sequencing input was blood. Receptors originate from a man under 40 in good health.

The chain employs TRBV27 and TRBJ1-5; D gene unclear. The V gene's germline CDR1 is MNHEY and CDR2 SMNVEV (reference sequence). The CDR3 runs to 17 residues. V was trimmed by 3 bases and J by 0 bases, leaving 15 bases between them. The CDR3 loop is CASSFRLEPYSNQPQHF. The CDR3 DNA follows: TGTGCCAGCAGTTTTCGTCTCGAGCCCTATAGCAATCAGCCCCAGCATTTT.

This clone is a singleton in its sample. The chain uses TRBV7-2 and TRBJ2-7; D might be TRBD2 (6 bases). The germline gives CDR1 SGHTA, CDR2 FQGNSA. With 2 bases removed from V and 3 bases from J, the gap between germline ends came to 14 bases. The CDR3 covers 15 residues. The CDR3 coding sequence is TGTGCCAGCAGCTTACATGCGGGGCCAAACTACGAGCAGTACTTC. This codes for CASSLHAGPNYEQYF.

The rearrangement joins TRBV6-4 to TRBJ2-3, with 13 positions matching TRBD2. The CDR3 is 14 residues long. Germline-derived CDR1 and CDR2 are MRHNA and SNTAGT. J gave up 2 bases and V 8 bases, and 1 base lay outside the gene matches. The CDR3 loop reads CASGTSGDTDTQYF. The DNA of the CDR3 is TGTGCCAGCGGGACTAGCGGGGACACAGATACGCAGTATTTT.

The gene calls are TRBV18 and TRBJ1-1, with a possible D match to TRBD1 (6 bases). Germline loops: CDR1 KGHSH, CDR2 LQKENI. This CDR3 spans 14 amino acids. V lost 2 bases, J lost 4 bases, and 11 bases lay in between. The CDR3 DNA reads as TGTGCCAGCTCACCAGTCAGGGGAGGCACTGAAGCTTTCTTT. Amino acid sequence: CASSPVRGGTEAFF.

V gene TRBV16 combines with J gene TRBJ2-7; D assignment may be TRBD1 or TRBD2 (5 bases each). Germline CDR1 is KGHSY and CDR2 is FQNENV. Trimming removed 1 base at V and 7 bases at J, with 14 bases between. The CDR3 is 14 amino acids. The CDR3 region has the DNA TGTGCCAGCAGCCAATACGGGGCGTCAGGGGAGCAGTACTTC. It encodes CASSQYGASGEQYF.

The rearrangement links TRBV24-1 to TRBJ2-1; D remains unclear. CDR1 is KGHDR, CDR2 SFDVKD, per germline. The CDR3 is 16 amino acids. The germline V and J ends were trimmed by 0 bases and 1 base, with 9 bases remaining between them. The CDR3 spells CATSDLNSYSYNEQFF. The CDR3, as DNA: TGTGCCACCAGTGATTTGAACAGCTATTCCTACAATGAGCAGTTCTTC.